One TCR beta chain is described in this entry. What it recognizes is unknown. A single record per CDR3 protein comes from TCRdb applying MiXCR to the 5' RACE reads. This table has 400,000 to 550,000 distinct CDR3 sequences, nearly 25% appearing once. The data belong to a study of T-cell memory formation after mild COVID-19. The wider study: The study found TCR clusters largely donor specific. Findings and caveats of the study: Proof of SARS-CoV-2 specificity was absent for the second-wave clones that crested on day 37. A balance of CD4 and CD8 characterized clones contracting day 15 to 85, whereas later expanders leaned CD4+.

CDR1 KGHDR and CDR2 SFDVKD come from the germline V gene. This CDR3 region has 15 residues. The germline V and J ends were trimmed by 3 bases and 3 bases, with 13 bases remaining between them. Sequenced sample: PBMCs or a T cell subset sorted from them (not recorded which). This TCR derives from an adult woman who had mild COVID-19 (a few samples of this study predate the infection). Cell type and time point are not known. The chain couples TRBV24-1 to TRBJ2-5; D might be TRBD2 (5 bases). CDR3 nucleotides: TGTGCCACCAGTGATCCGGCTGAGACTAAAGAGACCCAGTACTTC. The encoded protein is CATSDPAETKETQYF.